This T cell receptor (beta chain) was retrieved from a study of blood T cell repertoires in COVID-19. Overall study: T cells, B-cell-depleted T cells, or PBMCs supplied cDNA or gDNA.

In its sample, this clone was seen a few times. TCRdb keeps only in-frame clones here, not all; method: immunoSEQ multiplex PCR. Among approximately 47,000 clones listed, 85% to 90% were seen once. The ends lost 3 bases at V and 6 bases at J; junction bases unmatched: 18. The CDR3 is 19 amino acids. CDR1 is MGHRA and CDR2 is YSYEKL in the germline V gene. This receptor was obtained from a woman of 80 years or more with COVID-19, enrolled during active disease. The gene calls are TRBV4-1 and TRBJ1-5; 9 bases align to TRBD1. Sample: peripheral blood. CDR3 nucleotides: TGCGCCAGCAGCCAGACGAATGGACAGGGGCCAACCGGCGGTCAGCCCCAGCATTTT. It translates to CASSQTNGQGPTGGQPQHF.